The sample holds many counts of the clone carrying this T cell receptor (beta chain). This record belongs to a study of identical twins. TCRdb re-derived calls from the 5' RACE reads in MiXCR, one entry per CDR3 protein. The table has hundreds of thousands of distinct CDR3 sequences, roughly 8% seen once. This sample also belongs to another study, concerning yellow fever vaccine responses in identical twins.

The receptor's source is a woman aged 18-30 years in good health. Sequencing was carried out using PBMCs.

The CDR3 bases are TGTGCCAGCAGCCCCGGGCCCCCAGAGACCCAGTACTTC. Translation: CASSPGPPETQYF. This chain uses TRBV12-3 or TRBV12-4 with TRBJ2-5; D gene unclear. CDR3 size: 13 residues. Trimming removed 6 bases at V and 4 bases at J, with 12 bases between.